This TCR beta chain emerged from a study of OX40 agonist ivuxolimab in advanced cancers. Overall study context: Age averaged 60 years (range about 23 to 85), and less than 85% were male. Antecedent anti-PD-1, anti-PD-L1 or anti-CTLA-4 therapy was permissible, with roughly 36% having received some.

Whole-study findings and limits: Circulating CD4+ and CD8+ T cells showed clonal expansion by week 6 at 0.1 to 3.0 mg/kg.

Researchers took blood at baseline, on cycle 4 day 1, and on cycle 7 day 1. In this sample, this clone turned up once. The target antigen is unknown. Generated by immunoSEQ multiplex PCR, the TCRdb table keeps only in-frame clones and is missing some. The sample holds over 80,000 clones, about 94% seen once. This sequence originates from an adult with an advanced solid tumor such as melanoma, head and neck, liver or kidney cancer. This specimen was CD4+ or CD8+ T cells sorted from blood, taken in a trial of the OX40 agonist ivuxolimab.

The CDR3 sequence is CASSIDGGTYEQYF. CDR3 nucleotide sequence: TGTGCCAGTAGTATAGATGGGGGAACCTACGAGCAGTACTTC. The chain recombines TRBV19 with TRBJ2-7; tentatively, D is TRBD1 or TRBD2 (5 bases each). Deletions cut 0 bases from V and 2 bases from J, with 8 bases between. Germline V gene sequence: CDR1 LNHDA, CDR2 SQIVND (reference sequence). The CDR3 is made up of 14 amino acids.